This is a list of T cell receptor beta chains from one sample in a study of response to subunit inactivated influenza vaccine. MiXCR, run by TCRdb on the RT-PCR reads, gives a single entry per CDR3 protein. The sample records about 780,000 distinct CDR3 sequences, less than 20% being singletons. The source material was PBMCs from blood, sampled roughly 5 days after vaccination. The receptor set was obtained from a man aged 50-59 years who received an inactivated influenza vaccine. Both conserved end residues are part of each CDR3.

cdr3_length j_call v_call cdr3_aa
19 TRBJ2-1 TRBV20-1 CSAHTVWDREGNFYNEQFF
15 TRBJ2-1 TRBV7-3 CASSLYGTTDNEQFF
15 TRBJ2-5 TRBV5-1 CASSFQGRIQETQYF
12 TRBJ2-1 TRBV5-1 CASSETGKWEFF
16 TRBJ2-3 TRBV27 CASSLLLPRVTDTQYF
15 TRBJ2-7 TRBV12-2 CASRSRQDFSYEQYF
15 TRBJ1-2 TRBV6-5 CASSYRGQPTGGYTF
13 TRBJ2-1 TRBV5-1 CASSLGGFDEQFF
15 TRBJ2-7 TRBV4-3 CASSQDSGPSYEQYF
13 TRBJ2-7 TRBV29-1 CSVAQGPNYEQYF
15 TRBJ2-1 TRBV19 CASSIGGGGDDEQFF
11 TRBJ1-2 TRBV29-1 CSVQGVDGYTF
14 TRBJ2-1 TRBV10-3 CAIRGVREGVEQFF
15 TRBJ2-2 TRBV7-2 CASSPTRGNTGELFF
14 TRBJ2-2 TRBV6-1 CASTLAVNTGELFF
16 TRBJ2-1 TRBV7-9 CASSPRGSGIVNEQFF
14 TRBJ1-6 TRBV20-1 CSARLTGQNSPLHF
14 TRBJ2-3 TRBV7-3 CASSFRLGTDTQYF
16 TRBJ2-7 TRBV24-1 CATSDSTSGRLHEQYF
13 TRBJ2-3 TRBV7-2 CASSLLQGNTQYF
17 TRBJ2-1 TRBV6-2/TRBV6-3 CASSYSPLRLAYNEQFF
17 TRBJ2-5 TRBV20-1 CSAIDSASASGQETQYF
15 TRBJ2-1 TRBV20-1 CSAREGQEYYNEQFF
14 TRBJ2-1 TRBV15 CATSIAGGRNEQFF
15 TRBJ1-5 TRBV20-1 CSARRTGERNQPQHF
16 TRBJ1-1 TRBV5-1 CASSLEGQRLNTEAFF
14 TRBJ2-5 TRBV7-2 CASSLVSGPETQYF
15 TRBJ2-3 TRBV10-3 CAIRGTSGPTDTQYF
14 TRBJ1-5 TRBV12-3/TRBV12-4 CASRPTGGNQPQHF
16 TRBJ2-3 TRBV29-1 CSVEKGLAGFTDTQYF
16 TRBJ1-1 TRBV12-3/TRBV12-4 CASSSETVNRNTEAFF
16 TRBJ2-1 TRBV10-3 CAISERLAGVGNEQFF
13 TRBJ1-1 TRBV6-1 CASTWGENTEAFF
15 TRBJ2-5 TRBV9 CASSGGTSGMATQYF
14 TRBJ2-1 TRBV4-3 CASSQVNRGYEQFF
13 TRBJ2-2 TRBV19 CAGRTGGAGELFF